Described below is a single T cell receptor beta chain sequence and its context. What it recognizes is unknown. The record originates from a study of T cell responses to AZD1222 COVID-19 vaccine. Data came from immunoSEQ multiplex PCR; TCRdb stores just in-frame clones and leaves some out. Counted here are around 190,000 clones, 85% to 90% occurring once; the ten biggest clones make up approximately 0.5%. Study-level points and caveats: Reportedly, close to half of spike-specific TCRs are directed against unmutated variant regions. Donors were largely white British and mainly female; clonal diversity was possibly underestimated. Researchers report vaccine-associated CD4 TCRs spanning spike, with dominance at 160-218 and 743-854. Just 5 to 7 AZD1222 recipients were seropositive at baseline.

V lost 1 base to trimming and J lost 6 bases, with 21 bases between them. The V gene's germline CDR1 is SGHVS and CDR2 FNYEAQ. There are 17 residues in the CDR3. Specimen: peripheral blood, collected on day 0 of AZD1222 vaccination. This receptor was obtained from an adult in good health. The chain is built from TRBV7-6 and TRBJ1-2; D unresolved. The CDR3 sequence: CASSLGFRGRDEDGYTF. The CDR3 nucleotides read TGTGCCAGCAGCTTAGGGTTCCGGGGAAGAGATGAGGATGGCTACACCTTC.